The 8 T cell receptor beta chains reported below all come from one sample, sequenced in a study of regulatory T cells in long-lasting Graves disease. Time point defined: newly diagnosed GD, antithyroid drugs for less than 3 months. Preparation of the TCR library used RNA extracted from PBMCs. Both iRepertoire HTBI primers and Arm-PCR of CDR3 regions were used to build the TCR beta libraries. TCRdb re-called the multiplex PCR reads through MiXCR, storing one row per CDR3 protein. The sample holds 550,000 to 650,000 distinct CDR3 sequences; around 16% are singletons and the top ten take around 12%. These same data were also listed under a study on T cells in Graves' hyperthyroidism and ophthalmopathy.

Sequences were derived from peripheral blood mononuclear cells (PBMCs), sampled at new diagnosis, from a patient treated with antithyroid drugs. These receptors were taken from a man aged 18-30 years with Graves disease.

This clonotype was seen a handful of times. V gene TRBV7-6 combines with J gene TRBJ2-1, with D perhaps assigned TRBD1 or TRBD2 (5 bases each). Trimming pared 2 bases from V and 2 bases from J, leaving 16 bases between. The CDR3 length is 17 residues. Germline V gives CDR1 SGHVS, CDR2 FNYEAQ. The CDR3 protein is CASSLIGLGEPYNEQFF. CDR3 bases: TGTGCCAGCAGCTTAATTGGATTGGGGGAGCCCTACAATGAGCAGTTCTTC.

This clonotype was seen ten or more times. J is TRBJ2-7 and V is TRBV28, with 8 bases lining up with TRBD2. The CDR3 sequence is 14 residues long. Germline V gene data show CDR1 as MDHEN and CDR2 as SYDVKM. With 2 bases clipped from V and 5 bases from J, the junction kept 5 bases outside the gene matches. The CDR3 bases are TGTGCCAGCAGTTTAAGGACTAGCAGCGACGAGCAGTACTTC. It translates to CASSLRTSSDEQYF.

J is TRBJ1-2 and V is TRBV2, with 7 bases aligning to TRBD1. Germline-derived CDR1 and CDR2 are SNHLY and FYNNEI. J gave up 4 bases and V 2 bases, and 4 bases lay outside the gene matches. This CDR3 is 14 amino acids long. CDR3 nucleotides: TGTGCCAGCAGTGAAATGAACAGGGGCTATGGCTACACCTTC. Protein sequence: CASSEMNRGYGYTF.

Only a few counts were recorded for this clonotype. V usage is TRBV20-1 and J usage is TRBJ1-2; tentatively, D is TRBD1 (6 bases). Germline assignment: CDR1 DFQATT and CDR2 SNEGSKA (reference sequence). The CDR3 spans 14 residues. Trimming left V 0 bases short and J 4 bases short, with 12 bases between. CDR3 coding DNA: TGCAGTGCTAGAGATACAGGGCGTGGCTATGGCTACACCTTC. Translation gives CSARDTGRGYGYTF.

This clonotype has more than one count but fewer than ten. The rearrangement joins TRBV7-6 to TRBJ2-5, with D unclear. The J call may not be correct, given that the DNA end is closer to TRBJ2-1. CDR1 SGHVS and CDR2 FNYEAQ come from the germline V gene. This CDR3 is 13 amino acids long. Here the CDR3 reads CASSLAWNNEQFF. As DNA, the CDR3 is TGTGCCAGCAGCTTAGCGTGGAACAATGAGCAGTTCTTC.

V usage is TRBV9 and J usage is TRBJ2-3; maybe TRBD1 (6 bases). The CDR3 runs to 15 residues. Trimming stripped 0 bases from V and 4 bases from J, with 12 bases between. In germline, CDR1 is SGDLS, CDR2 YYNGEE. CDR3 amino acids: CASSVVGRGSDTQYF. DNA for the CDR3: TGTGCCAGCAGCGTAGTTGGCAGGGGATCAGATACGCAGTATTTT. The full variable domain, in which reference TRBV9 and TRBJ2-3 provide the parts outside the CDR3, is DSGVTQTPKHLITATGQRVTLRCSPRSGDLSVYWYQQSLDQGLQFLIQYYNGEERAKGNILERFSAQQFPDLHSELNLSSLELGDSALYFCASSVVGRGSDTQYFGPGTRLTVL.

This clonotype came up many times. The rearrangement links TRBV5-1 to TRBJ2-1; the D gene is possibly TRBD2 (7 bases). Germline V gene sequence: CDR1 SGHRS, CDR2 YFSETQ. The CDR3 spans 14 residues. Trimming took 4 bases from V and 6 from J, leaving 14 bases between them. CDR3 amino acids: CASSRGGGGNEQFF. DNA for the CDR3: TGCGCCAGCAGCAGAGGGGGGGGAGGCAATGAGCAGTTCTTC.

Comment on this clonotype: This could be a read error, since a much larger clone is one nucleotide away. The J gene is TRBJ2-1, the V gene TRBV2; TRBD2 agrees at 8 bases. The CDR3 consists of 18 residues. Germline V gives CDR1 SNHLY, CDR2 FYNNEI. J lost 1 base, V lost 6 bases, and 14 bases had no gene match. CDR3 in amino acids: CASSLAVPGTSSYNEQFF. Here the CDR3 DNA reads TGTGCCAGCAGCTTAGCGGTTCCCGGGACTAGTTCCTACAATGAGCAGTTCTTC.